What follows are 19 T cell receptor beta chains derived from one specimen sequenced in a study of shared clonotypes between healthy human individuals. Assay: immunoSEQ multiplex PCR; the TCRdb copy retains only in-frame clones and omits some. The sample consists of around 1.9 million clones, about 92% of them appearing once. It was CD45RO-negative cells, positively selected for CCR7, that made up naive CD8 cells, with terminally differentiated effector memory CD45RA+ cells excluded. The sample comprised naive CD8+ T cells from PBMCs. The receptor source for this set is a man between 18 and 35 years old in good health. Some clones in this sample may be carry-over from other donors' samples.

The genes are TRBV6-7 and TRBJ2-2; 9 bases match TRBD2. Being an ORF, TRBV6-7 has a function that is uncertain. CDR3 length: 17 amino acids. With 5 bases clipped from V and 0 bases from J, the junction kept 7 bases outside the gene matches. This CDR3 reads CASSRGLANSNTGELFF. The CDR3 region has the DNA TGTGCCAGCAGTCGCGGACTAGCGAATTCGAACACCGGGGAGCTGTTTTTT.

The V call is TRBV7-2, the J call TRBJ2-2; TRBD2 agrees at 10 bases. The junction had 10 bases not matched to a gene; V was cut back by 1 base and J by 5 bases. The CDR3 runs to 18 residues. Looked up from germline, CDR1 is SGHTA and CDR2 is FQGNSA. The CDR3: CASSLGQREGLGTGELFF. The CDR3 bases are TGTGCCAGCAGCTTAGGGCAGCGGGAGGGCCTGGGAACCGGGGAGCTGTTTTTT.

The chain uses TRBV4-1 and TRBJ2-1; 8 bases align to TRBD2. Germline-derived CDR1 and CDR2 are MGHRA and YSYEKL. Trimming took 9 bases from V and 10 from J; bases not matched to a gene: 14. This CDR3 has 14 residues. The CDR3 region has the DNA TGCGCCAGTGGCCGGACTAGCACAGTCAGCGAGCAGTTCTTC. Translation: CASGRTSTVSEQFF.

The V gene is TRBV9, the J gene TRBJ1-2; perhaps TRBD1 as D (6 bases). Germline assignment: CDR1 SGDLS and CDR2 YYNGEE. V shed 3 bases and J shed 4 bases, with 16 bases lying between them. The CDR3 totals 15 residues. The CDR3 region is CASSEDDRPLYGYTF. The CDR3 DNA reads TGTGCCAGCAGCGAGGACGACAGGCCGCTCTATGGCTACACCTTC.

The CDR3 DNA is TGTGCCAGCAGTTTGGGCAATCAGCCCCAGCATTTT. This translates into CASSLGNQPQHF. The chain is built from TRBV6-6 and TRBJ1-5; D remains unclear. Germline CDR1 is MNHNY and CDR2 is SVGAGI (reference sequence). V lost 4 bases and J 2 bases, leaving 3 bases between the germline ends. This CDR3 contains 12 residues.

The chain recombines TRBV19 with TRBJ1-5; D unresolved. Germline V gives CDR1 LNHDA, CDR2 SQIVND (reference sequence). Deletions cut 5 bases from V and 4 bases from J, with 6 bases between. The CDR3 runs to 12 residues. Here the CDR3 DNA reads TGTGCCAGTAGTGGTCATAATCAGCCCCAGCATTTT. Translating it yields CASSGHNQPQHF. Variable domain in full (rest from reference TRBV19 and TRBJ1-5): DGGITQSPKYLFRKEGQNVTLSCEQNLNHDAMYWYRQDPGQGLRLIYYSQIVNDFQKGDIAEGYSVSREKKESFPLTVTSAQKNPTAFYLCASSGHNQPQHFGDGTRLSIL.

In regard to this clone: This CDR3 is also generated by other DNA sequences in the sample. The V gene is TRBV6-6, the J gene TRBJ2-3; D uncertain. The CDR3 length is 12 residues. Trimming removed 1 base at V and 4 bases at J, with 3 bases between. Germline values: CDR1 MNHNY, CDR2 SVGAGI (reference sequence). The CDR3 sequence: CASSYFPDTQYF. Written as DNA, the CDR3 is TGTGCCAGCAGTTACTTTCCAGATACGCAGTATTTT.

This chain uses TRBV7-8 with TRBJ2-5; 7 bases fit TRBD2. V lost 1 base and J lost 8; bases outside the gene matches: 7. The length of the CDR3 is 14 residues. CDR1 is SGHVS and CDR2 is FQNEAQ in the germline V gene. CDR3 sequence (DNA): TGTGCCAGCAGCTTAGGAATGGGACTAACTACCCAGTACTTC. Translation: CASSLGMGLTTQYF.

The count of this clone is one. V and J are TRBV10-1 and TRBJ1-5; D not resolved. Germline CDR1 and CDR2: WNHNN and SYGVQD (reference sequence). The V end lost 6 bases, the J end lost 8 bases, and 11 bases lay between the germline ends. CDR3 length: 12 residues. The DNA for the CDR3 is TGCGCCAGCAGGTTGGGGTTGGAGCCCCAGCATTTT. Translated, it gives CASRLGLEPQHF.

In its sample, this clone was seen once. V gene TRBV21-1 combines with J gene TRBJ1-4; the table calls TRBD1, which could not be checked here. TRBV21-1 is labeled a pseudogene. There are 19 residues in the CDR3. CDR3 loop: CASKPIKGQGVTTNEKLFF. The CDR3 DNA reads TGTGCCAGCAAACCGATAAAAGGACAGGGGGTTACAACTAATGAAAAACTGTTTTTT.

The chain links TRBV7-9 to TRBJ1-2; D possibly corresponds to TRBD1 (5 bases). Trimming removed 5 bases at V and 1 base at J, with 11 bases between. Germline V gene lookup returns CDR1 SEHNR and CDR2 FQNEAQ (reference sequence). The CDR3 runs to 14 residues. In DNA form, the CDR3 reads TGTGCCAGCAGCCCCCCGGGGGATAACTATGGCTACACCTTC. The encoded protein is CASSPPGDNYGYTF.

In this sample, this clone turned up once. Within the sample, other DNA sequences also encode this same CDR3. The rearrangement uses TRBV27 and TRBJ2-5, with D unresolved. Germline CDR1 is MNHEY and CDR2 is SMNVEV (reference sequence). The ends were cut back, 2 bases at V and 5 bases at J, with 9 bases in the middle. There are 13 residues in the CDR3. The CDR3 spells CASSLGGSETQYF. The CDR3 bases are TGTGCCAGCAGTTTAGGTGGCTCCGAGACCCAGTACTTC.

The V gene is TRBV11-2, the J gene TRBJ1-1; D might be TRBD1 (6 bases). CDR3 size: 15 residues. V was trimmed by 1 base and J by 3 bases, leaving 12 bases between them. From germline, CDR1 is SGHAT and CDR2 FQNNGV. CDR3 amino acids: CASSLVEGGYTEAFF. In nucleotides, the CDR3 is TGTGCCAGCAGCTTAGTAGAGGGGGGATACACTGAAGCTTTCTTT.

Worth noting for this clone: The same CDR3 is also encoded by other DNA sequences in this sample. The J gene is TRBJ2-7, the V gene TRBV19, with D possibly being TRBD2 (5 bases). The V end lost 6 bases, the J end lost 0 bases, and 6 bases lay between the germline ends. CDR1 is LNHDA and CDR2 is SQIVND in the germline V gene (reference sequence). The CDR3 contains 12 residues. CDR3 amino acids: CASSRDSYEQYF. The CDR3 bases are TGTGCCAGTAGCCGGGACTCCTACGAGCAGTACTTC.

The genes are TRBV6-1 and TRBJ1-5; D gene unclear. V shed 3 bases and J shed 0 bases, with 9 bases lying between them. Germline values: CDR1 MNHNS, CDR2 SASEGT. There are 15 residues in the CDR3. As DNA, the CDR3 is TGTGCCAGCAGTGAGAGGAGCTATAGCAATCAGCCCCAGCATTTT. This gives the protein CASSERSYSNQPQHF.

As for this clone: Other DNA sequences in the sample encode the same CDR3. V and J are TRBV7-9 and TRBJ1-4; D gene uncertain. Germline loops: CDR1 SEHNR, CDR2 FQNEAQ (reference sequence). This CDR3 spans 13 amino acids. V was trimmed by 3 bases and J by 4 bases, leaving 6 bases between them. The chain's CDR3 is CASSLGNNEKLFF. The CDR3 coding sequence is TGTGCCAGCAGCTTGGGTAATAATGAAAAACTGTTTTTT.

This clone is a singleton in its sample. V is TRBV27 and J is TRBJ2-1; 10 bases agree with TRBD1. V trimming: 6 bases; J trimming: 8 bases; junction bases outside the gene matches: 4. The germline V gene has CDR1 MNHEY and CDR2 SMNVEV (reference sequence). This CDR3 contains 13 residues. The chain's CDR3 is CASSRQGADEQFF. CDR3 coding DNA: TGTGCCAGCAGCAGACAGGGGGCCGATGAGCAGTTCTTC.

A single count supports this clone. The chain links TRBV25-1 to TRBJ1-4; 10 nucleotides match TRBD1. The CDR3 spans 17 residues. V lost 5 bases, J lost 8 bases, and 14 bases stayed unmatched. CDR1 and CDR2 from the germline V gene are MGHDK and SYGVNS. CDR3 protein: CASSTGQGVLTGEKLFF. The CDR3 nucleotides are TGTGCCAGCAGTACTGGACAGGGGGTTCTCACGGGAGAAAAACTGTTTTTT. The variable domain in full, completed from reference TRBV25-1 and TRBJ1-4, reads EADIYQTPRYLVIGTGKKITLECSQTMGHDKMYWYQQDPGMELHLIHYSYGVNSTEKGDLSSESTVSRIRTEHFPLTLESARPSHTSQYLCASSTGQGVLTGEKLFFGSGTQLSVL.

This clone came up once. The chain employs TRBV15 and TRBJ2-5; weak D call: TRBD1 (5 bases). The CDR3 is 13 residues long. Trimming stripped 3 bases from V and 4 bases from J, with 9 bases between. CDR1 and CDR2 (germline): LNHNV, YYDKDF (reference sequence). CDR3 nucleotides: TGTGCCACCAGCAGGTCAAGGGGAGAGACCCAGTACTTC. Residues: CATSRSRGETQYF.